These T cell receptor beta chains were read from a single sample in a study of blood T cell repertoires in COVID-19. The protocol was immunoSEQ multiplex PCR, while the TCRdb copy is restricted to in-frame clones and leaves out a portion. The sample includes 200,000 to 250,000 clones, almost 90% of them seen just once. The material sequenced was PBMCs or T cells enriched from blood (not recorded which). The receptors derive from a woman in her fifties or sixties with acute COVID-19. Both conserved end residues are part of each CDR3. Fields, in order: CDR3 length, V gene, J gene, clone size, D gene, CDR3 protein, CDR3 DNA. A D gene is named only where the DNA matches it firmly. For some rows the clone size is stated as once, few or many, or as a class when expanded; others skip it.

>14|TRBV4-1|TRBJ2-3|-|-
CASSQGAGTDTQYF
TGCGCCAGCAGCCAGGGGGCTGGCACAGATACGCAGTATTTT
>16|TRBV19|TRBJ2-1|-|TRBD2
CASNIGLAGHYNEQFF
TGTGCCAGTAATATAGGTCTAGCGGGACACTACAATGAGCAGTTCTTC
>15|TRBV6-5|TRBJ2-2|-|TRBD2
CASSYRGGTTGELFF
TGTGCCAGCAGTTACAGGGGAGGGACGACCGGGGAGCTGTTTTTT
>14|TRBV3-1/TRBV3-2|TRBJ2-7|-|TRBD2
CASSQLAGNSEQYF
TGTGCCAGCAGCCAACTAGCGGGAAACTCCGAGCAGTACTTC
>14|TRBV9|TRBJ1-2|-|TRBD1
CASSSGTANYGYTF
TGTGCCAGCAGCTCAGGGACAGCTAACTATGGCTACACCTTC
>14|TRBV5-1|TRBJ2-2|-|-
CASSLAWASGELFF
TGCGCCAGCAGCTTGGCCTGGGCCAGCGGGGAGCTGTTTTTT
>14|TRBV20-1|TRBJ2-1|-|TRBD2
CSASGTSGIREQFF
TGCAGTGCTAGTGGGACTAGCGGGATAAGGGAGCAGTTCTTC
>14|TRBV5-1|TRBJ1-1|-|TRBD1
CASSLTGANTEAFF
TGCGCCAGCAGCTTAACAGGGGCGAACACTGAAGCTTTCTTT
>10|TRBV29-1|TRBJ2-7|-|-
CSVRQGKQYF
TGCAGCGTTAGGCAGGGTAAGCAGTACTTC
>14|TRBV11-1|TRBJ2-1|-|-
CASSLRGQGTEQFF
TGTGCCAGCAGCCTTAGGGGACAAGGTACGGAGCAGTTCTTC
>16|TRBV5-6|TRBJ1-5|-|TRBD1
CASSLGTGALNQPQHF
TGTGCCAGCAGCTTGGGGACAGGGGCCCTCAATCAGCCCCAGCATTTT
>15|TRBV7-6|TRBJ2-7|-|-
CASSPSHTVYYEQYF
TGTGCCAGCAGCCCATCCCATACAGTTTACTACGAGCAGTACTTC
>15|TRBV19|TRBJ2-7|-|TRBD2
CASSTVAGGPNEQYF
TGTGCCAGTAGTACCGTAGCGGGAGGGCCCAACGAGCAGTACTTC
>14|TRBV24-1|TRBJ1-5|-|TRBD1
CATSDTGGVQPQHF
TGTGCCACCAGTGATACAGGGGGCGTACAGCCCCAGCATTTT
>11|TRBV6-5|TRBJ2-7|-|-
CASSRGGEQYF
TGTGCCAGCAGTAGGGGTGGCGAGCAGTACTTC
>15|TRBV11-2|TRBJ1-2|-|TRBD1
CASSTSGQTYYGYTF
TGTGCCAGCAGCACCTCGGGACAGACTTACTATGGCTACACCTTC
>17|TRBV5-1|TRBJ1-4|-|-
CASSLGLVGVGVEKLFF
TGCGCCAGCAGCTTGGGACTGGTGGGTGTAGGAGTCGAAAAACTGTTTTTT
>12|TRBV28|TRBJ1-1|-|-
CASSLSATPAFF
TGTGCCAGCAGTTTATCAGCGACCCCTGCTTTCTTT
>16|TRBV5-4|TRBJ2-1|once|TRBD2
CASSSVTSGGDNEQFF
TGTGCCAGCAGCTCGGTGACTAGCGGAGGAGACAATGAGCAGTTCTTC
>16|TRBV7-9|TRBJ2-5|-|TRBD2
CASSTGLAGAPETQYF
TGTGCCAGCAGCACCGGCCTAGCGGGAGCCCCAGAGACCCAGTACTTC
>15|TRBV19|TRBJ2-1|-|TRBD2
CASTVGTRPLNEQFF
TGTGCCAGTACTGTCGGGACTAGGCCCCTCAATGAGCAGTTCTTC
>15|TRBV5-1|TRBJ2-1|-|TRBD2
CASSLVGLAYNEQFF
TGCGCCAGCAGCTTGGTGGGACTAGCTTACAATGAGCAGTTCTTC
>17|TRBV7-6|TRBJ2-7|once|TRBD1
CASSLGQGVASSYEQYF
TGTGCCAGCAGCCTAGGACAGGGGGTGGCGAGCTCCTACGAGCAGTACTTC
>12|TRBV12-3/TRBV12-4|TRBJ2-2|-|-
CASSLNTGELFF
TGTGCCAGCAGCTTGAACACCGGGGAGCTGTTTTTT
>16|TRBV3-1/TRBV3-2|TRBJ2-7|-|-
CASSQKQGLRRYEQYF
TGTGCCAGCAGCCAAAAGCAGGGGTTAAGGCGCTACGAGCAGTACTTC
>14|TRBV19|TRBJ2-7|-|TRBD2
CASTFSGSSYEQYF
TGTGCCAGTACCTTCAGCGGGAGCTCCTACGAGCAGTACTTC
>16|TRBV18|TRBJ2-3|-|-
CASSPTILASTDTQYF
TGTGCCAGCTCACCTACGATCCTAGCGAGCACAGATACGCAGTATTTT
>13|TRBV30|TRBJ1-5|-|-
CAWSPEGLTPQHF
TGTGCCTGGAGTCCGGAGGGGTTGACGCCCCAGCATTTT
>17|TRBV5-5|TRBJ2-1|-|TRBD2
CASSYGTSGGRYNEQFF
TGTGCCAGCAGCTATGGGACTAGCGGGGGGAGATACAATGAGCAGTTCTTC
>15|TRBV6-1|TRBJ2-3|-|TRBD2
CASSEVVSGRYTQYF
TGTGCCAGCAGTGAAGTAGTTAGCGGGAGGTATACGCAGTATTTT
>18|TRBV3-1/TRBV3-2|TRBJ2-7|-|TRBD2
CASSQDTPTSGSSYEQYF
TGTGCCAGCAGCCAAGATACACCGACTAGCGGGAGCTCCTACGAGCAGTACTTC
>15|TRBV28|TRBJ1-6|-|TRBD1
CASSLDRFNNSPLHF
TGTGCCAGCAGTTTGGACAGGTTCAATAATTCACCCCTCCACTTT
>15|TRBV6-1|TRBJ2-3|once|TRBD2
CASSEAPGGADTQYF
TGTGCCAGCAGTGAAGCGCCGGGGGGGGCAGATACGCAGTATTTT
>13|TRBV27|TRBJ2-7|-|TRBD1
CASSWTGTNEQYF
TGTGCCAGCAGCTGGACAGGGACGAACGAGCAGTACTTC
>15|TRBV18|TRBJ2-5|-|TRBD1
CASSLDRGPAETQYF
TGTGCCAGCTCTCTGGACAGGGGGCCGGCGGAGACCCAGTACTTC
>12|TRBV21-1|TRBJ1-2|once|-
CATTSGNYGYTF
TGTGCCACTACCTCGGGGAACTATGGCTACACCTTC
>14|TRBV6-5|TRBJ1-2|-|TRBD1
CASSYSDRAYGYTF
TGTGCCAGCAGTTACTCGGACAGGGCCTATGGCTACACCTTC
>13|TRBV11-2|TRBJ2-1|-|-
CASRSIPKNEQFF
TGTGCCAGCAGGTCTATCCCCAAAAATGAGCAGTTCTTC
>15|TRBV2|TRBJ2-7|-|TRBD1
CASRRDRSPSYEQYF
TGTGCCAGCAGGCGGGACAGGTCGCCCTCCTACGAGCAGTACTTC
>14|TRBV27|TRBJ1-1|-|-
CASRPGFINTEAFF
TGTGCCAGCAGGCCGGGATTCATAAACACTGAAGCTTTCTTT
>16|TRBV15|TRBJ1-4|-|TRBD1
CATSRDRGRVNEKLFF
TGTGCCACCAGCAGAGACAGGGGGCGGGTTAATGAAAAACTGTTTTTT
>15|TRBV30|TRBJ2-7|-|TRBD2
CASTGLAGVGYEQYF
TGTGCCTCGACGGGACTAGCGGGAGTAGGGTACGAGCAGTACTTC
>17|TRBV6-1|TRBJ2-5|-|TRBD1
CASSEHYRGRSQETQYF
TGTGCCAGCAGTGAACATTACAGGGGAAGGAGCCAAGAGACCCAGTACTTC
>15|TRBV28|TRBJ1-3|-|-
CASSSPLTEGNTIYF
TGTGCCAGCAGTTCCCCATTGACAGAAGGAAACACCATATATTTT
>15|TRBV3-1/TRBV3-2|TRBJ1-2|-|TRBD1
CASSQGGQGARGYTF
TGTGCCAGCAGCCAAGGAGGACAGGGGGCGCGGGGCTACACCTTC
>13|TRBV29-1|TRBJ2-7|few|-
CSVGSSGPYEQYF
TGCAGCGTTGGGAGCAGCGGTCCCTACGAGCAGTACTTC
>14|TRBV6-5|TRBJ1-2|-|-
CASRTQGLDYGYTF
TGTGCCAGCAGAACGCAGGGACTCGACTATGGCTACACCTTC
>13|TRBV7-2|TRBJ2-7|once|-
CASSTTTDREQYF
TGTGCCAGCAGCACAACTACCGACAGGGAGCAGTACTTC
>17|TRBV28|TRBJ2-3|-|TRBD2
CASSSPQLAGGRDTQYF
TGTGCCAGCAGTTCCCCTCAACTAGCGGGAGGGCGCGATACGCAGTATTTT
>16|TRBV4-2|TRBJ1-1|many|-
CASSQDLGGFNTEAFF
TGTGCCAGCAGCCAAGATTTGGGGGGGTTTAACACTGAAGCTTTCTTT
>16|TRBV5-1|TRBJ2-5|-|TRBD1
CASSLSGGRYQETQYF
TGCGCCAGCAGCTTATCAGGGGGCCGGTACCAAGAGACCCAGTACTTC
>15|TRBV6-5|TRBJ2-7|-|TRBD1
CASSYTYRGTYEQYF
TGTGCCAGCAGTTACACCTACAGGGGAACCTACGAGCAGTACTTC
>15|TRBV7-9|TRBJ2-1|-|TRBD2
CASSLTSGSLNEQFF
TGTGCCAGCAGCTTAACTAGCGGGAGCCTCAATGAGCAGTTCTTC
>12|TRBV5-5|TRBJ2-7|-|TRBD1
CASSRTGHEQYF
TGTGCCAGCAGCCGGACAGGGCATGAGCAGTACTTC
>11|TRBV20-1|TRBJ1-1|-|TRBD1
CSASGQGKAFF
TGCAGTGCTAGTGGACAGGGGAAAGCTTTCTTT